This T cell receptor beta chain appears in the sequencing data of a study of T cell repertoires in cytomegalovirus infection. Study-wide context: In public TCR beta signatures, there were indications of both CMV infection and matching HLA type.

TCRdb reanalysed the reads using MiXCR and keeps one entry per CDR3 protein. The table shows some 100,000 distinct CDR3 sequences, with around 22% occurring only once. Study-wide points: Cumulative frequency (of public TCR beta family members) identified carriers of CMV plus the relevant HLA. CMV-specific HLA-C-restricted TCR beta clonotypes dominated the ex vivo response.

The sample holds many counts of this clonotype. Its target is unknown. Input material: CD8+ T cells from PBMCs. This sequence originates from a human donor in good health (CMV status not recorded). Some clones in this sample may be carry-over from other donors' samples.

Here the CDR3 reads CASSLARTGVRSAGEQFF. As DNA, the CDR3 is TGTGCCAGCAGCTTAGCCCGGACGGGAGTGAGATCAGCTGGTGAGCAGTTCTTC. The V and J genes are TRBV7-2 and TRBJ2-1; possibly TRBD2 for D (6 bases). The V gene's germline CDR1 is SGHTA and CDR2 FQGNSA. The length of the CDR3 is 18 residues. Trimming removed 0 bases at V and 9 bases at J, with 24 bases between.